This TCR beta chain appears in the sequencing data of a study of T-cell reconstitution after alpha-beta-depleted transplantation in children. Study results and limitations: When one year had passed after transplant, most T-cell counts and diversity came from newly produced T cells. Two months or so post-transplant, alpha-beta T cells reportedly derived from several hundred expanded graft clones. The high TCRbeta diversity at day 60 in some patients came from surviving recipient T cells and thymic progenitors.

Unique molecular identifiers were incorporated into the prepared TCRbeta library. From the PCR reads, TCRdb called clonotypes with MiXCR, one entry per CDR3 protein. In the table there are some 300,000 distinct CDR3 sequences, approximately 7.3% of which are singletons. This clonotype was picked up many times. The antigen is undetermined. The CDR3 is 14 amino acids. Germline loops: CDR1 SGHRS, CDR2 YFSETQ. Trimming removed 0 bases from V and 6 bases from J, with 11 bases in between. Here the sequenced sample was peripheral blood, taken 360 days after TCRalphabeta/CD19-depleted stem cell transplant. This receptor was identified in a female patient between 2 and 15 years old who had a stem cell transplant for Fanconi anemia, so the T cells may come from the graft donor. The chain couples TRBV5-1 to TRBJ2-3; D is ambiguous. This chain's CDR3 is CASSLDGGGDTQYF. Written as DNA, the CDR3 is TGCGCCAGCAGCTTGGATGGCGGTGGGGATACGCAGTATTTT.